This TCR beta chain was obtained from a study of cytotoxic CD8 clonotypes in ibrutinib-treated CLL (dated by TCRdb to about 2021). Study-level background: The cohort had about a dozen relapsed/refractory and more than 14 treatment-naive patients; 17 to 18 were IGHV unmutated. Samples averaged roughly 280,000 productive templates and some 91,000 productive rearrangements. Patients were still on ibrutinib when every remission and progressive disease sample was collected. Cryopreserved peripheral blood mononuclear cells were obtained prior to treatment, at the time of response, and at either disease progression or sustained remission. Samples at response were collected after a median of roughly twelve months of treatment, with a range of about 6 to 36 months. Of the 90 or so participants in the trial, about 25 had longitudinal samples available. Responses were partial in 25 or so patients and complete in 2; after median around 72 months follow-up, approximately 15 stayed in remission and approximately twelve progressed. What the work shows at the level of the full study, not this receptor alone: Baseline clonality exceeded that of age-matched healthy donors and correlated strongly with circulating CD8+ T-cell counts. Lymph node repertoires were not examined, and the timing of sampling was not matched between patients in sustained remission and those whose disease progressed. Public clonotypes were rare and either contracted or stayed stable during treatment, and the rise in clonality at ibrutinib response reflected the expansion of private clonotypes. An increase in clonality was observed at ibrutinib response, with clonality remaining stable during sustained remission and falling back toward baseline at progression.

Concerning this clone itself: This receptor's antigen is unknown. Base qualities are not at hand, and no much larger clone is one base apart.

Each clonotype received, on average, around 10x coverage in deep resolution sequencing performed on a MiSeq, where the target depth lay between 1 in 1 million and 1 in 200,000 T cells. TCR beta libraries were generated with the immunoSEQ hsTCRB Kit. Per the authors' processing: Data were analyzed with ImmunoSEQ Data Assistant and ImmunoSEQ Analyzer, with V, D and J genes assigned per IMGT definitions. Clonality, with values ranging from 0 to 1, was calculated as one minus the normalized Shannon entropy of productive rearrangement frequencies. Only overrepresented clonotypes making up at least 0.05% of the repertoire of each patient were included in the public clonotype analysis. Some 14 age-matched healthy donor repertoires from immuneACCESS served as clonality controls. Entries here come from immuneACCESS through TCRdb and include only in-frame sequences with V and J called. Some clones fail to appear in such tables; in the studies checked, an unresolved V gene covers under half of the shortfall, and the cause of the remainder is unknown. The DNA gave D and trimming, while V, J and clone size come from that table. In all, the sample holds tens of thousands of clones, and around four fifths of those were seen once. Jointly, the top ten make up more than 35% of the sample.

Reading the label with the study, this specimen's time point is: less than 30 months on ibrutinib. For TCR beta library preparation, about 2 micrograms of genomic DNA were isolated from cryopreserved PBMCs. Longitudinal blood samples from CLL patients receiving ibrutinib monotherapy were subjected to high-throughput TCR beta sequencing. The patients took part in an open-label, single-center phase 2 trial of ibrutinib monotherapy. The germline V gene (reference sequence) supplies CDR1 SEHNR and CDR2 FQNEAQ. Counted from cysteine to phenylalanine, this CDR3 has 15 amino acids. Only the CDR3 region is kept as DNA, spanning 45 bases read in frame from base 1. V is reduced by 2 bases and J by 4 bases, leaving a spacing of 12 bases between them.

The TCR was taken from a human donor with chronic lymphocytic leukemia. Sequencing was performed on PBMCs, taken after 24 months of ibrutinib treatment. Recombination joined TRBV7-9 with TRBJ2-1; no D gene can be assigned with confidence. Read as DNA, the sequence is TGTGCCAGCAGCTTATCAAGAGAAAGATACAATGAGCAGTTCTTC. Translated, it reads CASSLSRERYNEQFF.